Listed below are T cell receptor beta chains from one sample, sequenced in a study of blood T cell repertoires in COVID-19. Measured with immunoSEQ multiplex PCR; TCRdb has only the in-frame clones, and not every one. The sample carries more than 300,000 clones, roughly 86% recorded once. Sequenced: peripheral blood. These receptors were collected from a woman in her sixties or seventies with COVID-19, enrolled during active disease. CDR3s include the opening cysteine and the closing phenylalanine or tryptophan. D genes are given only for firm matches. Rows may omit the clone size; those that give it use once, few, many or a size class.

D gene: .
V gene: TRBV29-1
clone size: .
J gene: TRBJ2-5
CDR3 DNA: TGCAGCGTTGTGTCAGGGGTTCAAGAGACCCAGTACTTC
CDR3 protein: CSVVSGVQETQYF

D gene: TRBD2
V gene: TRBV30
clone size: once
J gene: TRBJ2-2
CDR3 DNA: TGTGCCTGGGGGACTAGCGGGGGTACCGGGGAGCTGTTTTTT
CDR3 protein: CAWGTSGGTGELFF

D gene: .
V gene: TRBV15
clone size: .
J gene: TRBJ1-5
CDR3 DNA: TGTGCCACCAGCAGAGATGGACAGAGAGGACAGCCCCAGCATTTT
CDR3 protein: CATSRDGQRGQPQHF

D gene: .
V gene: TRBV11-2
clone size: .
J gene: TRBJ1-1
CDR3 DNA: TGTGCCAGCAGCTTAGCTCAGGGGTTAGTGGTTAGGGCTTTCTTT
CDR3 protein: CASSLAQGLVVRAFF

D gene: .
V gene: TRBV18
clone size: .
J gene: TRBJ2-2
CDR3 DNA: TGTGCCAGCTCCCTACAGCAGCGGCAGGCAAACACCGGGGAGCTGTTTTTT
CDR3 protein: CASSLQQRQANTGELFF

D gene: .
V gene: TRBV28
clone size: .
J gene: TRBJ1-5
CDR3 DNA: TGTGCCAGCAGGATAGAGGATCAGCCCCAGCATTTT
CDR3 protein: CASRIEDQPQHF

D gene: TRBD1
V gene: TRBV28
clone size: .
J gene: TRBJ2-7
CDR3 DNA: TGTGCCAGCAGAGGCCCGGGGACAGGGGTTGCGGAGCAGTACTTC
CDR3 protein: CASRGPGTGVAEQYF

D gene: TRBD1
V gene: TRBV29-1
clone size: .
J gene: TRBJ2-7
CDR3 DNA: TGCAGCGTCAGGGGACAGAACGAGCAGTACTTC
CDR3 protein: CSVRGQNEQYF

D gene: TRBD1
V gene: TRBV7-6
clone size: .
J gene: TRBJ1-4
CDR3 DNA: TGTGCCAGCACCCCATTGGGACAGGGTACCGAAAAACTGTTTTTT
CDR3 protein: CASTPLGQGTEKLFF

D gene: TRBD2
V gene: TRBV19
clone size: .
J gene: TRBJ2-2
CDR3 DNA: TGTGCCAGTAGTAGACTAGCGGGGGCTGGCAACACCGGGGAGCTGTTTTTT
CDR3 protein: CASSRLAGAGNTGELFF

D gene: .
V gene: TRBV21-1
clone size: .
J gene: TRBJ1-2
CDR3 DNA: TGTGCCAGCAGCAAAGGACGTCCCGGGTACAGGGGGCAAGGATATGGCTACACCTTC
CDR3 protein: CASSKGRPGYRGQGYGYTF

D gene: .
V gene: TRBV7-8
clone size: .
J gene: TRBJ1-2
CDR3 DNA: TGTGCCAGCAGCTTAGTGCCCCAGGTCGGTGGCTACACCTTC
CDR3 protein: CASSLVPQVGGYTF

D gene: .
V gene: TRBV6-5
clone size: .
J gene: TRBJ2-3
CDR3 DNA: TGTGCCAGCAGTTTGGGACTCGGAACAGATACGCAGTATTTT
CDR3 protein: CASSLGLGTDTQYF

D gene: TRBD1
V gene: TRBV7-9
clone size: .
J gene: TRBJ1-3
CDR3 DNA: TGTGCCAGCAGCCGACCCCAGGGGGCGAGTGGAAACACCATATATTTT
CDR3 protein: CASSRPQGASGNTIYF